The clone carrying this T cell receptor (beta chain) was detected ten times or more. Its antigen is unknown. The data belong to a study of CD8+CD57+ T cells in acquired aplastic anemia. Study at large: Sorted CD4+ and CD8+ cells yielded DNA averaging around 3.5 ug. Study-level points and caveats: Patients and controls had in common 25 to 30 CD8+ CDR3 sequences.

TCR beta VDJ and CDR3 were profiled, and genomic DNA was the template. TCRdb processed the reads anew with MiXCR; each CDR3 protein has one entry. Of 250,000 to 300,000 distinct CDR3 sequences listed, 56% are singletons. After removal of 1 base from V and 5 bases from J, the junction contained 4 bases not matched to a gene. The CDR3 is 16 residues long. Germline V lookup: CDR1 SGHVS, CDR2 FQNEAQ. Source material: sorted CD4+, CD8+, or CD8+CD57+ T cells (not recorded which) from PBMCs. V and J are TRBV7-8 and TRBJ2-1, with 11 bases lining up with TRBD2. The TCR originated in a human donor with severe aplastic anemia or a healthy control (not recorded which). The CDR3 nucleotides are TGTGCCAGCAGCTTAGTTGGACTAGCGGGCCACAATGAGCAGTTCTTC. Amino acids: CASSLVGLAGHNEQFF.